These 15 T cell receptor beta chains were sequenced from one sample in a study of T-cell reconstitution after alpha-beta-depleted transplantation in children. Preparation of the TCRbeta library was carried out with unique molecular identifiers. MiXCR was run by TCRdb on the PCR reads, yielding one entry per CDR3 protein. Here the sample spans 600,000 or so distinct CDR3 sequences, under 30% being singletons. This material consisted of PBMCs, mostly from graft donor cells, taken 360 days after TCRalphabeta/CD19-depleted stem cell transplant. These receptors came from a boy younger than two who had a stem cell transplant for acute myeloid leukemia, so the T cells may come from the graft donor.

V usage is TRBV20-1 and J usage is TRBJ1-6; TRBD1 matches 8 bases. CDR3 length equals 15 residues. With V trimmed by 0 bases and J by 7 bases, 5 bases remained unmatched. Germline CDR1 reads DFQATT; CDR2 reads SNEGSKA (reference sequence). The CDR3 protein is CSARERGQGNSPLHF. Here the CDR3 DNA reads TGCAGTGCTAGAGAAAGAGGACAGGGAAATTCACCCCTCCACTTT.

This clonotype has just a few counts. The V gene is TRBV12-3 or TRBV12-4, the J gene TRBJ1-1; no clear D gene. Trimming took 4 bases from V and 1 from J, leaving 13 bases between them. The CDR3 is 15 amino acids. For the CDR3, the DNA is TGTGCCAGCAGTTCCTTGGGCAAAACGAACACTGAAGCTTTCTTT. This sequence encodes CASSSLGKTNTEAFF.

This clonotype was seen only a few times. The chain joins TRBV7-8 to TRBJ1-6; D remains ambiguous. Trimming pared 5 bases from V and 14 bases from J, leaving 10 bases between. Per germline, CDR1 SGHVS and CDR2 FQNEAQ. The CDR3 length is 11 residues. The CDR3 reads CASSPHRALHF. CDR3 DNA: TGTGCCAGCAGCCCCCATCGAGCCCTCCACTTT.

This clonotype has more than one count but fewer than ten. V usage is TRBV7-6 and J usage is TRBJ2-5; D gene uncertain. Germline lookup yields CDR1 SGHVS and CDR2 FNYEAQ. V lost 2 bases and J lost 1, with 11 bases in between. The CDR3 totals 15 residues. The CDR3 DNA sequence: TGTGCCAGCAGCTTAATAGTGACGTCCCAAGAGACCCAGTACTTC. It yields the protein CASSLIVTSQETQYF.

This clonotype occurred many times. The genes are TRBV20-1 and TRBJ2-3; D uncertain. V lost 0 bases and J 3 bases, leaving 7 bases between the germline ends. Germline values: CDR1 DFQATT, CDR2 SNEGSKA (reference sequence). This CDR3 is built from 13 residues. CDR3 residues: CSARDLSTDTQYF. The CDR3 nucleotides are TGCAGTGCTAGAGATCTTAGTACAGATACGCAGTATTTT.

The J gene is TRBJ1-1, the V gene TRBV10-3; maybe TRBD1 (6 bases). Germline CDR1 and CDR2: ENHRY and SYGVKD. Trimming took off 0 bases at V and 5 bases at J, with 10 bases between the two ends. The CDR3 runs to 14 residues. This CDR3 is CAISESRGRTEAFF. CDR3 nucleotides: TGTGCCATCAGTGAGTCCCGGGGGCGGACTGAAGCTTTCTTT.

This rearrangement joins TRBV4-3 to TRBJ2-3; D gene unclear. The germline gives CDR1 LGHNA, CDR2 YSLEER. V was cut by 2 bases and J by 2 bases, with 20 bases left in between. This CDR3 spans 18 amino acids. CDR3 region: CASSQYPTTSWDTDTQYF. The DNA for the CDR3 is TGCGCCAGCAGCCAATATCCAACGACTTCCTGGGACACAGATACGCAGTATTTT.

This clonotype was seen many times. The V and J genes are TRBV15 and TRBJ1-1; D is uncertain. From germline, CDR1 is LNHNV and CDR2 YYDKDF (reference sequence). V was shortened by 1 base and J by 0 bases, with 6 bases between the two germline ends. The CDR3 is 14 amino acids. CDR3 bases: TGTGCCACCAGCAGAGCCGGGATGAACACTGAAGCTTTCTTT. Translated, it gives CATSRAGMNTEAFF. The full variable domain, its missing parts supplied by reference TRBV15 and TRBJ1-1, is DAMVIQNPRYQVTQFGKPVTLSCSQTLNHNVMYWYQQKSSQAPKLLFHYYDKDFNNEADTPDNFQSRRPNTSFCFLDIRSPGLGDTAMYLCATSRAGMNTEAFFGQGTRLTVV.

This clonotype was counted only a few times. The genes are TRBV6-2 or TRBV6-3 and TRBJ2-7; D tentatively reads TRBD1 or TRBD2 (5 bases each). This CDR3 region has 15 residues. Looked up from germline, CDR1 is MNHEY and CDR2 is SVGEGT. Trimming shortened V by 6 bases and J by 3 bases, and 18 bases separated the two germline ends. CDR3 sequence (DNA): TGTGCCAGCAGGATGATCGGGACCCCCCTCTACGAGCAGTACTTC. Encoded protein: CASRMIGTPLYEQYF.

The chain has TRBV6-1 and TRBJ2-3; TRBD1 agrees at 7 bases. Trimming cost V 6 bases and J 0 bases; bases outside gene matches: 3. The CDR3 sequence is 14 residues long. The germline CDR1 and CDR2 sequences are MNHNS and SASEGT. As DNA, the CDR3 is TGTGCCAGCAGAGAGACAGGGAGCACAGATACGCAGTATTTT. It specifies CASRETGSTDTQYF.

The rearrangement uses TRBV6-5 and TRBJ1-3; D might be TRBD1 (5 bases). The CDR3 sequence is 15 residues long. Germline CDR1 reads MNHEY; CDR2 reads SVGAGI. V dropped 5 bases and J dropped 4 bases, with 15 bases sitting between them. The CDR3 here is CASSPQGVGGNTIYF. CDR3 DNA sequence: TGTGCCAGCAGTCCCCAGGGAGTCGGCGGAAACACCATATATTTT.

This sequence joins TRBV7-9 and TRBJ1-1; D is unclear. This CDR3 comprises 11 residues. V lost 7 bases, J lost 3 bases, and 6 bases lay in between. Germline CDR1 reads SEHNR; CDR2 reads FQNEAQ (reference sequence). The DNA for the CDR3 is TGTGCCAGCAACTGGGACACTGAAGCTTTCTTT. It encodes CASNWDTEAFF. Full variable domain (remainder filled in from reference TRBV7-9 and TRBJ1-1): DTGVSQNPRHKITKRGQNVTFRCDPISEHNRLYWYRQTLGQGPEFLTYFQNEAQLEKSRLLSDRFSAERPKGSFSTLEIQRTEQGDSAMYLCASNWDTEAFFGQGTRLTVV.

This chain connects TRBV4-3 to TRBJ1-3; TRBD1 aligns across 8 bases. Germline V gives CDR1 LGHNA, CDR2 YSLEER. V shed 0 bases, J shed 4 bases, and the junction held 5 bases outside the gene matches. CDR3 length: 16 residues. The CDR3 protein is CASSQETGEFGNTIYF. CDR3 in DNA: TGCGCCAGCAGCCAAGAGACAGGGGAGTTCGGAAACACCATATATTTT.

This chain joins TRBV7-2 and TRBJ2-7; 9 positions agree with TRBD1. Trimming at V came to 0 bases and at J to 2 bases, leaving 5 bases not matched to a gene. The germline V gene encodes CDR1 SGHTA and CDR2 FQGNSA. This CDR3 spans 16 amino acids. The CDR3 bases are TGTGCCAGCAGCTTAGCAGCTCGACAGGGGGCCTACGAGCAGTACTTC. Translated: CASSLAARQGAYEQYF.

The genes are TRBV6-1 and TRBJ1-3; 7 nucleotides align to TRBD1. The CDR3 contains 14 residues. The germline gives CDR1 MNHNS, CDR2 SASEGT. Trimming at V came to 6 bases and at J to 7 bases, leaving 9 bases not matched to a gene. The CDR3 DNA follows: TGTGCCAGCAGGGAACCGGGACAGAAGAACACCATATATTTT. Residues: CASREPGQKNTIYF.